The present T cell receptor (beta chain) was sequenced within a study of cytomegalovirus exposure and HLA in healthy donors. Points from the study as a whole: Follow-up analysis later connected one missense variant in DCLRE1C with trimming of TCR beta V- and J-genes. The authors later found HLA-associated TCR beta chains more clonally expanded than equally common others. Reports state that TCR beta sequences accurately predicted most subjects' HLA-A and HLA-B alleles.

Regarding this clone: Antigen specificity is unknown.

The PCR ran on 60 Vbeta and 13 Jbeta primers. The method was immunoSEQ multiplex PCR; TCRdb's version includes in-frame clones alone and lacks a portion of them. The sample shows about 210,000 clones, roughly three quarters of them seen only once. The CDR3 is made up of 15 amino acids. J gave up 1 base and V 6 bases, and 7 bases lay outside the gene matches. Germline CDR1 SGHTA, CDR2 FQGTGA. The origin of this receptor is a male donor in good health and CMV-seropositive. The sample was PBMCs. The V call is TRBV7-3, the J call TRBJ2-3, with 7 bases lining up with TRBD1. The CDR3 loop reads CASSADRAGTDTQYF. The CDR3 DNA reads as TGTGCCAGCAGTGCCGACAGGGCGGGCACAGATACGCAGTATTTT.